Listed below are T cell receptor beta chains from one sample, sequenced in a study of identical twins. TCRdb ran MiXCR on the 5' RACE reads and lists one entry per CDR3 protein. Among about 240,000 distinct CDR3 sequences listed, more than 9% were seen once. Specimen: memory T cells sorted from blood. These receptors were obtained from a man aged 50 or older in good health. Both conserved end residues are part of each CDR3. The listing skips clone size in some rows; elsewhere it reads once, few, many or a size class.

J gene	V gene	CDR3 length	clone size	CDR3 protein
TRBJ2-2	TRBV20-1	13	many	CSARDHHAGELFF
TRBJ2-3	TRBV10-1	16	-	CASSESGGGTTDTQYF
TRBJ1-1	TRBV3-1	13	many	CASSQVLNTEAFF
TRBJ2-5	TRBV12-3/TRBV12-4	14	-	CASSPGDYQETQYF
TRBJ2-4	TRBV7-9	16	many	CASSPLGTRPGNIQYF
TRBJ2-1	TRBV12-3/TRBV12-4	15	many	CASSHTRISYNEQFF
TRBJ1-2	TRBV20-1	12	once	CSAREQAYGYPF
TRBJ1-5	TRBV20-1	14	-	CSASLTGVGQPQHF
TRBJ2-2	TRBV7-6	16	-	CASSLEDRGITGELFF
TRBJ2-1	TRBV7-9	16	few	CASSLVLAGSRNEQFF
TRBJ2-5	TRBV3-1	15	-	CASSQAPGGEKTQYF
TRBJ1-6	TRBV27	15	many	CASSLYAGGASPLHF
TRBJ2-1	TRBV6-2/TRBV6-3	16	-	CASRRTGEISYNEQFF
TRBJ1-3	TRBV4-3	14	few	CASSQDQGVNTIYF
TRBJ2-3	TRBV12-5	16	few	CASGLTSGGDPDTQYF
TRBJ1-2	TRBV7-9	13	many	CASSPGQLYGYTF
TRBJ2-2	TRBV4-2	14	-	CASSQEVGTGELFF
TRBJ1-1	TRBV28	13	-	CASSINGPREAFF
TRBJ1-2	TRBV11-3	12	-	CASSFGSGGPHF
TRBJ2-3	TRBV20-1	14	-	CSAGSGGAKDTQYF
TRBJ2-3	TRBV30	14	few	CAWSVAGRRDTQYF
TRBJ1-2	TRBV5-1	12	-	CASSLGKDSYTF
TRBJ2-1	TRBV20-1	19	few	CSARDPGETSGSFYNEQFF
TRBJ2-7	TRBV14	13	-	CASSQDNWYEQYF
TRBJ1-1	TRBV4-2	14	-	CASSKLNGDTEAFF
TRBJ2-5	TRBV19	13	many	CASGEQGGETQYF
TRBJ2-5	TRBV7-6	16	few	CASSPTLDRVEETQYF
TRBJ2-5	TRBV29-1	15	many	CSTNPLTGEGETQYF
TRBJ2-7	TRBV12-3/TRBV12-4	16	many	CASSEKHPMPSYEQYF
TRBJ1-2	TRBV12-3/TRBV12-4	17	few	CASSGRDHTLANYGYTF
TRBJ1-1	TRBV5-1	15	many	CASRPGWGGDTEAFF
TRBJ2-7	TRBV20-1	11	many	CSAIDSRRQYF
TRBJ2-1	TRBV10-3	16	many	CAISESRSGVNNEQFF
TRBJ2-7	TRBV20-1	14	few	CSARDWYRAREQYF
TRBJ2-6	TRBV20-1	15	many	CSARLPDSGANVLTF
TRBJ2-1	TRBV12-3/TRBV12-4	14	-	CASSPTGLPNEQFF
TRBJ1-3	TRBV6-5	15	many	CASSYSKGAGNTIYF
TRBJ2-3	TRBV7-9	16	many	CASSSQSGGPTDTQYF
TRBJ2-7	TRBV11-3	14	-	CASSRGAGDYEQYF
TRBJ1-6	TRBV29-1	16	few	CSVEPRTGSQNSPLHF
TRBJ2-5	TRBV20-1	16	few	CSAHSPLAGGQETQYF
TRBJ2-2	TRBV12-3/TRBV12-4	14	few	CASSFDREWGELFF
TRBJ2-1	TRBV9	15	-	CASSRWVDGGGEQFF
TRBJ2-7	TRBV12-3/TRBV12-4	15	few	CASSFRGEPPYEQYF
TRBJ1-4	TRBV28	18	many	CASSSQDTYYATNEKLFF
TRBJ2-2	TRBV6-2/TRBV6-3	13	-	CASILAFTGELFF
TRBJ2-6	TRBV7-2	16	many	CASSPQVRSGANVLTF
TRBJ2-1	TRBV9	14	few	CASSVGPPGSEQFF
TRBJ1-5	TRBV18	13	-	CASSPRGVQPQHF
TRBJ2-4	TRBV19	16	many	CASSQPSGRAKNIQYF
TRBJ2-5	TRBV3-1	15	-	CASSPDPLGQGTQYF
TRBJ2-7	TRBV7-2	15	many	CASSSPGTGAYEQYF